The entry below describes one TCR beta chain. These data originate in a study of blood T cell repertoires in COVID-19. Study-wide background: COVID-19 samples, acute and convalescent, were from the United States, Italy and Spain. The cDNA or gDNA used as material had been derived from T cells, B-cell-depleted T cells, or PBMCs.

CDR1 SGHRS and CDR2 YFSETQ come from the germline V gene. Deletions cut 4 bases from V and 2 bases from J, with 12 bases between. This CDR3 is built from 15 residues. In the authors' workflow: Reference gene primer amplification yielded estimated nucleated cell counts. Clones were read by immunoSEQ multiplex PCR, and TCRdb kept only the in-frame ones, dropping some. That table furnishes V, J and clone size, whereas the DNA furnished D and trimming. The sample has fewer than 120,000 clones; 70% to 90% are singletons. The sequenced sample was peripheral blood. This clonotype was sampled from a human donor in a cohort sampled during active COVID-19. The chain is built from TRBV5-1 and TRBJ2-2; D is unclear. In DNA form, the CDR3 reads TGCGCCAGCAGCCCCCGGGTGGGTAACACCGGGGAGCTGTTTTTT. Translation gives CASSPRVGNTGELFF.